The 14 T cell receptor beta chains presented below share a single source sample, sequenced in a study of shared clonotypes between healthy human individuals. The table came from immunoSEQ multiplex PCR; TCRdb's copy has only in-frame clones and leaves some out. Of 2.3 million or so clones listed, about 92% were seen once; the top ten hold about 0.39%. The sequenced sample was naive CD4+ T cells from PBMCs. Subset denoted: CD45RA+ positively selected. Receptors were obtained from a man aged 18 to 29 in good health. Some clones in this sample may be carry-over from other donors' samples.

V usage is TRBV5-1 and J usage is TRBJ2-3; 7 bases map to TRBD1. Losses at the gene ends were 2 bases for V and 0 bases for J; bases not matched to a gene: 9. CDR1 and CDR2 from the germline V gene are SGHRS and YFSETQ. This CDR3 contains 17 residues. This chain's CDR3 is CASSLALQGWSTDTQYF. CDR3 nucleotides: TGCGCCAGCAGCTTAGCCCTACAGGGGTGGAGCACAGATACGCAGTATTTT.

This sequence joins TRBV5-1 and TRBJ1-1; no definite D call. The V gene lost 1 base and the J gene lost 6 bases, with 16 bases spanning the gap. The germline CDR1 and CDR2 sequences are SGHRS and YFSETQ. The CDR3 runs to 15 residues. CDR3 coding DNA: TGCGCCAGCAGCTTGTTAGTAGTGGCAGGAGCTGAAGCTTTCTTT. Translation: CASSLLVVAGAEAFF.

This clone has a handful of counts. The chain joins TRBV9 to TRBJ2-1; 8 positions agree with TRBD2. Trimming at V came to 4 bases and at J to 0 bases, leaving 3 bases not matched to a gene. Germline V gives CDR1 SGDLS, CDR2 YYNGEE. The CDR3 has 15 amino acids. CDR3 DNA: TGTGCCAGCAGCAATAGCGGGAACTCCTACAATGAGCAGTTCTTC. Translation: CASSNSGNSYNEQFF. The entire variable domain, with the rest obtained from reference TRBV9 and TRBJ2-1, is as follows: DSGVTQTPKHLITATGQRVTLRCSPRSGDLSVYWYQQSLDQGLQFLIQYYNGEERAKGNILERFSAQQFPDLHSELNLSSLELGDSALYFCASSNSGNSYNEQFFGPGTRLTVL.

The CDR3 sequence: CASTKAGSSYNEQFF. For the CDR3, the DNA is TGTGCCAGCACTAAAGCGGGGAGCTCCTACAATGAGCAGTTCTTC. This chain uses TRBV25-1 with TRBJ2-1; TRBD2 aligns across 7 bases. After removal of 7 bases from V and 0 bases from J, the junction contained 6 bases not matched to a gene. CDR3 size: 15 residues. Germline V CDR1 and CDR2: MGHDK, SYGVNS.

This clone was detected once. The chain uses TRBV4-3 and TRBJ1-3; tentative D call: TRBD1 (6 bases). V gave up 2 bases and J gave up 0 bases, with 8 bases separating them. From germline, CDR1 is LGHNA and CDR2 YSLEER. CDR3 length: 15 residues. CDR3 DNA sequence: TGCGCCAGCAGCCAAACGGACAGCTCTGGAAACACCATATATTTT. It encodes CASSQTDSSGNTIYF.

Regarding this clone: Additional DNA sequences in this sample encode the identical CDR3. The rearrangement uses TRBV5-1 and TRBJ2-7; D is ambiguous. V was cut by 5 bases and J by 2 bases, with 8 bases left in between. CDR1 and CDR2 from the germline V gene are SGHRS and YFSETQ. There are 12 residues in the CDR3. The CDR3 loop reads CASRSGAYEQYF. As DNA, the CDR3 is TGCGCCAGCAGATCCGGCGCCTACGAGCAGTACTTC.

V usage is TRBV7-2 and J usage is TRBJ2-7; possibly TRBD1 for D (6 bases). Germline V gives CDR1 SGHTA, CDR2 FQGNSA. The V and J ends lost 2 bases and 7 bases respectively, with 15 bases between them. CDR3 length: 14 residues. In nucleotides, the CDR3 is TGTGCCAGCAGCTTAAGGGGGAACCGCGCGGAGCAGTACTTC. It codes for CASSLRGNRAEQYF.

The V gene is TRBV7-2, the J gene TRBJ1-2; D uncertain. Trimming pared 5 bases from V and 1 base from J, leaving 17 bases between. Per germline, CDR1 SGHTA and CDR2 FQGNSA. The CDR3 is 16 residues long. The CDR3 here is CASSLRTRRDNYGYTF. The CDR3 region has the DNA TGTGCCAGCAGCCTCAGGACCCGTCGGGATAACTATGGCTACACCTTC.

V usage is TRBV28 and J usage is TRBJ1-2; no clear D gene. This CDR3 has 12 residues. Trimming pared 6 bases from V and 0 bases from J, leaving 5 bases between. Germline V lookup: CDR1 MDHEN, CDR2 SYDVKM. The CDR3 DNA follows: TGTGCCAGCAGGCTAGCTAACTATGGCTACACCTTC. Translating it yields CASRLANYGYTF.

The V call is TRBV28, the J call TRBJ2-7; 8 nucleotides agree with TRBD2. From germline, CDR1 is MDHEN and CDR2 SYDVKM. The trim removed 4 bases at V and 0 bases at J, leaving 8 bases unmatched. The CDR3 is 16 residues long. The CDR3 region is CASSSSAGGLSYEQYF. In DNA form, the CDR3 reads TGTGCCAGCAGTTCAAGTGCGGGGGGCCTCTCCTACGAGCAGTACTTC.

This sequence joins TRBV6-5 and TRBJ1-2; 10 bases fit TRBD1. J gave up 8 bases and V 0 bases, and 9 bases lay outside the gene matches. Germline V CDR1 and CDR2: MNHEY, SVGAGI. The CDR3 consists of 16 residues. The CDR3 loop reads CASSYSTGGASWGYTF. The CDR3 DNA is TGTGCCAGCAGTTACTCGACAGGGGGCGCTTCATGGGGCTACACCTTC.

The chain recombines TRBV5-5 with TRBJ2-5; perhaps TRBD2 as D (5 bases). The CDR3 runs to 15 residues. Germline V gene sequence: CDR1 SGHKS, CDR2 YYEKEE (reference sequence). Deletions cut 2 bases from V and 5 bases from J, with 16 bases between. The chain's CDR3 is CASSFTSADGETQYF. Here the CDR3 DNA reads TGTGCCAGCAGCTTCACCTCAGCGGACGGGGAGACCCAGTACTTC.

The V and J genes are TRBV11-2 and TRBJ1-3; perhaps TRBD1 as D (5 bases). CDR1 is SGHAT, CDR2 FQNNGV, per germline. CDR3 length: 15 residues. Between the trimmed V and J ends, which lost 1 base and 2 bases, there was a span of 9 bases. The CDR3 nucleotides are TGTGCCAGCAGCTTAGGGGGGGATCCTGGAAACACCATATATTTT. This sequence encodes CASSLGGDPGNTIYF.

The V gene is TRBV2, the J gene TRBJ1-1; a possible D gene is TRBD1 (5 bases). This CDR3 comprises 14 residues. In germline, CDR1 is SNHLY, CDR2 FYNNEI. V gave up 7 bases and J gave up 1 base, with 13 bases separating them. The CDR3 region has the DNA TGTGCCAGCATAGGAGGGGCTTCGAACACTGAAGCTTTCTTT. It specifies CASIGGASNTEAFF.